This is a list of T cell receptor beta chains from one sample in a study of shared clonotypes between healthy human individuals. Clones were sequenced by immunoSEQ multiplex PCR, and TCRdb holds only the in-frame ones, with some missing. The sample holds 2 million to 2.5 million clones, more than 90% seen once. Sequencing was done on a sample of naive CD4+ T cells sorted from blood. The receptors were gathered from a man between 18 and 29 years old in good health. Each CDR3 is given with its conserved first and last residue. The D gene is left open where the match is weak. Clone size, where shown, is once, few, many, or a class for clones that have expanded.

TRBJ2-1,TRBV25-1,NA,NA,TGTGCCAGCAGTGAATGGTCAGGGGTGGATGAGCAGTTCTTC,CASSEWSGVDEQFF
TRBJ2-5,TRBV5-1,NA,TRBD2,TGCGCCAGCAGCCAAGGACTAGCGGGAGGCCAGGAGACCCAGTACTTC,CASSQGLAGGQETQYF
TRBJ2-1,TRBV11-2,NA,TRBD2,TGTGCCAGCAGCTCGAAGAAACTAGCGGGTTACAATGAGCAGTTCTTC,CASSSKKLAGYNEQFF
TRBJ1-1,TRBV7-2,NA,NA,TGTGCCAGCAGCTTCTCGACGGGGACCAACACTGAAGCTTTCTTT,CASSFSTGTNTEAFF
TRBJ1-2,TRBV7-6,NA,TRBD1,TGTGCCAGCAGCCAAATTACAGGGGAGGGCTACACCTTC,CASSQITGEGYTF
TRBJ1-2,TRBV28,few,NA,TGTGCCAGCAGCCGACAGGTGTTTGGCTACACCTTC,CASSRQVFGYTF
TRBJ2-7,TRBV7-9,once,TRBD1,TGTGCCAGCAGCTTAGTTGGGACAGGGGGCTACGAGCAGTACTTC,CASSLVGTGGYEQYF
TRBJ2-2,TRBV6-5,NA,TRBD2,TGTGCCAGCAGTTACTGGACTAGCGGGGAGCTGTTTTTT,CASSYWTSGELFF
TRBJ2-3,TRBV9,NA,NA,TGTGCCAGCAGCGTCAGCCAACAGTCAGATACGCAGTATTTT,CASSVSQQSDTQYF
TRBJ2-2,TRBV18,once,NA,TGTGCCAGCTCACCGGGGAAAGAATCCGGGGAGCTGTTTTTT,CASSPGKESGELFF
TRBJ1-4,TRBV11-2,NA,NA,TGTGCCAGCAGCTTAACAGTTGCAACTAATGAAAAACTGTTTTTT,CASSLTVATNEKLFF
TRBJ1-5,TRBV6-1,NA,NA,TGTGCCAGCAGTGACGGACGTGAAAATCAGCCCCAGCATTTT,CASSDGRENQPQHF
TRBJ2-6,TRBV19,NA,NA,TGTGCCAGTAGTATGGTCAGGGCTGGGGCCAACGTCCTGACTTTC,CASSMVRAGANVLTF
TRBJ2-1,TRBV6-5,once,NA,TGTGCCAGCAGTTACACCGGGACTTTCTACAATGAGCAGTTCTTC,CASSYTGTFYNEQFF
TRBJ2-1,TRBV7-9,NA,TRBD2,TGTGCCAGCAGTCTCTCTAGCGGGTACTACAATGAGCAGTTCTTC,CASSLSSGYYNEQFF
TRBJ2-5,TRBV28,NA,TRBD1,TGTGCCAGCAGTTCCTCCGGACAGGCATCAGAGACCCAGTACTTC,CASSSSGQASETQYF
TRBJ2-1,TRBV10-2,NA,NA,TGCGCCAGCAGTAATGGCGGATTCAATGAGCAGTTCTTC,CASSNGGFNEQFF
TRBJ1-6,TRBV2,NA,NA,TGTGCCAGCAGTGAAGATAGCTCCTATAATTCACCCCTCCACTTT,CASSEDSSYNSPLHF
TRBJ1-6,TRBV19,few,NA,TGTGCCAGTAGCCCGCAGGGGACTAATAATTCACCCCTCCACTTT,CASSPQGTNNSPLHF
TRBJ2-5,TRBV7-2,NA,NA,TGTGCCAGCAGCTTCTCCTGGATACCACAAGAGACCCAGTACTTC,CASSFSWIPQETQYF
TRBJ2-1,TRBV9,NA,TRBD2,TGTGCCAGCAGCGTAGGGCTAGCGGGAGTTATCTACAATGAGCAGTTCTTC,CASSVGLAGVIYNEQFF
TRBJ1-5,TRBV18,NA,NA,TGTGCCAGCACGGAAGATGGGAATCAGCCCCAGCATTTT,CASTEDGNQPQHF
TRBJ2-1,TRBV7-9,once,NA,TGTGCCAGCAGCTCTAAGGGGGGAAATGAGCAGTTCTTC,CASSSKGGNEQFF
TRBJ1-1,TRBV5-1,NA,NA,TGCGCCAGCAGCTCGCATACGGCAGGGAACACTGAAGCTTTCTTT,CASSSHTAGNTEAFF
TRBJ2-3,TRBV5-6,NA,NA,TGTGCCAGCAGCTTCTCGACAGCTGGGGGAGATACGCAGTATTTT,CASSFSTAGGDTQYF
TRBJ2-7,TRBV5-8,NA,TRBD1,TGTGCCAGCAGCACCCGGACAGGCTCCTACGAGCAGTACTTC,CASSTRTGSYEQYF